Here is one T cell receptor beta chain with its context. Its antigen is as yet unknown. V shed 5 bases and J 7 bases; nucleotides not matched to a gene: 13. The CDR3 covers 16 residues. CDR1 is SGHKS and CDR2 is YYEKEE in the germline V gene (reference sequence). 60 Vbeta and 13 Jbeta primers were used in PCR. Measured with immunoSEQ multiplex PCR; TCRdb has only the in-frame clones, and not every one. The table has more than 60,000 clones, about 75% seen once. These data originate in a study of cytomegalovirus exposure and HLA in healthy donors. Overall study results and limits: It was approximately 170 TCR beta chains that were listed as cytomegalovirus-associated. The later analysis indicated that the majority of CMV-associated TCR beta chains appeared HLA-restricted. Specificity for CMV antigens was confirmed in vitro for a few of the CMV-associated chains.

V usage is TRBV5-5 and J usage is TRBJ2-2; TRBD1 agrees at 8 bases. Specimen: PBMCs. The sequence was collected from a man aged 18 to 29 in good health and CMV-seronegative. Written as DNA, the CDR3 is TGTGCCAGCAGAGGTCTTCTGCAGGGGGCAGGCGGGGAGCTGTTTTTT. As protein: CASRGLLQGAGGELFF.